The 31 T cell receptor beta chains reported below all come from one sample, sequenced in a study of technical replicates of blood from several donors. Method: immunoSEQ multiplex PCR; TCRdb's copy keeps in-frame clones and lacks some. The table includes some 77,000 clones, roughly 96% detected once. The source material was T cells isolated from PBMCs. These receptors were obtained from a human donor in good health.

V gene TRBV30 combines with J gene TRBJ1-2; a weak D match, TRBD1 (6 bases). Trimming pared 2 bases from V and 7 bases from J, leaving 14 bases between. The CDR3 sequence is 13 residues long. Germline V CDR1 and CDR2: GTSNPN, SVGIG (reference sequence). The CDR3 is CAWSTGGRSGYTF. In nucleotides, the CDR3 is TGTGCCTGGAGTACGGGGGGGCGCTCTGGCTACACCTTC.

This chain links TRBV5-6 with TRBJ1-1; 7 bases align to TRBD1. J was trimmed by 4 bases and V by 5 bases; bases with no gene match: 8. The CDR3 is 14 amino acids. Per the germline V gene, CDR1 is SGHDT and CDR2 is YYEEEE. The CDR3 protein is CASRIETGATEAFF. CDR3 DNA sequence: TGTGCCAGCAGGATAGAAACAGGGGCCACTGAAGCTTTCTTT. The full variable domain, in which reference TRBV5-6 and TRBJ1-1 provide the parts outside the CDR3, is DAGVTQSPTHLIKTRGQQVTLRCSPKSGHDTVSWYQQALGQGPQFIFQYYEEEERQRGNFPDRFSGHQFPNYSSELNVNALLLGDSALYLCASRIETGATEAFFGQGTRLTVV.

The chain recombines TRBV11-2 with TRBJ2-3, with D unresolved. The CDR3 runs 15 residues. Germline CDR1 is SGHAT and CDR2 is FQNNGV. Trimming shortened V by 1 base and J by 1 base, and 9 bases separated the two germline ends. The CDR3 DNA sequence: TGTGCCAGCAGCTTAGGATCTATCGGCACAGATACGCAGTATTTT. Amino acids: CASSLGSIGTDTQYF.

The rearrangement links TRBV7-9 to TRBJ2-3; 8 bases match TRBD2. V lost 3 bases to trimming and J lost 0 bases; unmatched junction nucleotides: 2. Germline V gives CDR1 SEHNR, CDR2 FQNEAQ (reference sequence). There are 15 residues in the CDR3. The CDR3 nucleotides read TGTGCCAGCAGCTTTAGCGGGATCAGCACAGATACGCAGTATTTT. Encoded protein: CASSFSGISTDTQYF.

V usage is TRBV5-4 and J usage is TRBJ2-1, with D possibly TRBD2 on 6 matching bases. The germline gives CDR1 SGHNT, CDR2 YYREEE (reference sequence). V lost 4 bases to trimming and J lost 4 bases, with 12 bases between them. There are 14 residues in the CDR3. The CDR3 coding sequence is TGTGCCAGCAGCGAGGGGACTGCTTACAATGAGCAGTTCTTC. Its protein product is CASSEGTAYNEQFF.

This sequence joins TRBV7-6 and TRBJ2-7, with D maybe TRBD1 (5 bases). The germline V gene has CDR1 SGHVS and CDR2 FNYEAQ. V dropped 2 bases and J dropped 3 bases, with 11 bases sitting between them. This CDR3 comprises 14 residues. CDR3 protein: CASSLNDRLYEQYF. The CDR3, as DNA: TGTGCCAGCAGCTTAAACGACAGACTCTACGAGCAGTACTTC.

The gene calls are TRBV30 and TRBJ1-1; D uncertain. The CDR3 spans 12 residues. The ends were cut back, 2 bases at V and 3 bases at J, with 7 bases in the middle. Germline CDR1 reads GTSNPN; CDR2 reads SVGIG (reference sequence). The CDR3 coding sequence is TGTGCCTGGAGTCTATTGGACACTGAAGCTTTCTTT. It is translated as CAWSLLDTEAFF.

This clone was observed once. This chain links TRBV10-3 with TRBJ2-2; weak D call: TRBD2 (6 bases). V was trimmed by 3 bases and J by 2 bases, leaving 13 bases between them. The V gene's germline CDR1 is ENHRY and CDR2 SYGVKD. This CDR3 is 16 amino acids long. The CDR3 nucleotides read TGTGCCATCAGTGATGACGGGACTGTCAACACCGGGGAGCTGTTTTTT. This translates into CAISDDGTVNTGELFF.

V is TRBV4-3 and J is TRBJ2-7; D unresolved. In germline, CDR1 is LGHNA, CDR2 YSLEER. The CDR3 runs 13 residues. V gave up 1 base and J gave up 2 bases, with 6 bases separating them. CDR3: CASSQARAYEQYF. DNA of the CDR3: TGCGCCAGCAGCCAAGCTCGGGCCTACGAGCAGTACTTC.

DNA for the CDR3: TGTGCCAGCAGCTTATTAGCGGGTAGCTCCTACGAGCAGTACTTC. Translating gives CASSLLAGSSYEQYF. The chain links TRBV11-2 to TRBJ2-7; 7 bases line up with TRBD2. Germline CDR1 is SGHAT and CDR2 is FQNNGV. Trimming took 2 bases from V and 0 from J; bases not matched to a gene: 4. The CDR3 spans 15 residues.

CDR3: CASSLEPQGLSGNTIYF. In DNA, the CDR3 is TGTGCCAGCAGCTTGGAACCTCAGGGTCTCTCTGGAAACACCATATATTTT. The rearrangement links TRBV5-4 to TRBJ1-3, with TRBD1 as a possible D gene (5 bases). In germline, CDR1 is SGHNT, CDR2 YYREEE (reference sequence). V was shortened by 0 bases and J by 0 bases, with 13 bases between the two germline ends. The CDR3 contains 17 residues.

For this clone: Given the absence of the conserved phenylalanine or tryptophan at the CDR3 end, a read error is likely. The DNA is omitted, as the CDR3 cannot be located on it reliably, and the CDR3 follows TCRdb's listing. The chain combines TRBV4-1 with TRBJ1-5. Germline V gene lookup returns CDR1 MGHRA and CDR2 YSYEKL. The CDR3 is 12 amino acids in total, end residues counted. The CDR3 reads CASSQHRPTGVR.

The chain is built from TRBV29-1 and TRBJ2-6; a weak D match, TRBD2 (5 bases). Germline CDR1 reads SQVTM; CDR2 reads ANQGSEA. With 5 bases removed from V and 2 bases from J, the gap between germline ends came to 10 bases. The CDR3 covers 14 residues. For the CDR3, the DNA is TGCAGCGTTTTAACAGCGGCTGGGGCCAACGTCCTGACTTTC. Its translation: CSVLTAAGANVLTF.

The V and J genes are TRBV5-6 and TRBJ2-1, with D tentatively TRBD2 (6 bases). The germline CDR1 and CDR2 sequences are SGHDT and YYEEEE. V was clipped by 1 base and J by 2 bases, with 13 bases between them. This CDR3 has 16 residues. The CDR3 region is CASSLLGVAAYNEQFF. CDR3 nucleotides: TGTGCCAGCAGCTTGCTTGGGGTAGCGGCCTACAATGAGCAGTTCTTC.

The chain carries TRBV4-3 and TRBJ2-3, with a weak D call TRBD1 (5 bases). Germline CDR1 LGHNA, CDR2 YSLEER. The CDR3 extends over 14 amino acids. V was pared by 3 bases and J by 1 base, with 8 bases between. This CDR3 reads CASSQARGTDTQYF. The CDR3 DNA sequence: TGCGCCAGCAGCCAGGCCAGGGGCACAGATACGCAGTATTTT.

The V gene is TRBV29-1, the J gene TRBJ2-7; D perhaps matches TRBD2 (6 bases). The ends were cut back, 1 base at V and 6 bases at J, with 16 bases in the middle. This CDR3 is 14 amino acids long. The germline gives CDR1 SQVTM, CDR2 ANQGSEA. CDR3 residues: CSVEVAALGGEQYF. Written as DNA, the CDR3 is TGCAGCGTTGAAGTCGCGGCTTTGGGGGGCGAGCAGTACTTC.

This chain uses TRBV10-3 with TRBJ1-1; 7 positions match TRBD1. The germline gives CDR1 ENHRY, CDR2 SYGVKD. The CDR3 has 16 residues. Trimming took 0 bases from V and 4 from J; bases not matched to a gene: 8. The CDR3 DNA sequence: TGTGCCATCAGTGAGTCGAAAGCAGGGGGTGGCACTGAAGCTTTCTTT. Protein product: CAISESKAGGGTEAFF.

This clone showed up just once. The chain employs TRBV5-4 and TRBJ2-7, with 11 bases identical to TRBD1. V was clipped by 4 bases and J by 1 base; unmatched bases: 4. CDR1 SGHNT and CDR2 YYREEE come from the germline V gene (reference sequence). The CDR3 extends over 15 amino acids. CDR3 protein: CASSQRDRGSYEQYF. CDR3 DNA sequence: TGTGCCAGCAGCCAACGGGACAGGGGGTCCTACGAGCAGTACTTC. Full variable domain (outside the CDR3, taken from reference TRBV5-4 and TRBJ2-7): ETGVTQSPTHLIKTRGQQVTLRCSSQSGHNTVSWYQQALGQGPQFIFQYYREEENGRGNFPPRFSGLQFPNYSSELNVNALELDDSALYLCASSQRDRGSYEQYFGPGTRLTVT.

The V call is TRBV28, the J call TRBJ2-2; 8 bases line up with TRBD1. The CDR3 loop spans 11 amino acids. The germline CDR1 and CDR2 sequences are MDHEN and SYDVKM. CDR3 coding DNA: TGTGTGACAGGGGTTCCGGGGGAGCTGTTTTTT. This codes for CVTGVPGELFF.

The gene calls are TRBV4-1 and TRBJ1-5; D remains unclear. In germline, CDR1 is MGHRA, CDR2 YSYEKL. This CDR3 comprises 15 residues. V was trimmed by 0 bases and J by 4 bases, leaving 10 bases between them. The CDR3 coding sequence is TGCGCCAGCAGCCAAGAGGCTGGAGCGAATCAGCCCCAGCATTTT. Its protein product is CASSQEAGANQPQHF.

This chain links TRBV7-9 with TRBJ2-1; 7 bases agree with TRBD2. The germline V gene has CDR1 SEHNR and CDR2 FQNEAQ (reference sequence). J lost 7 bases, V lost 1 base, and 7 bases had no gene match. This CDR3 region has 15 residues. The CDR3 is CASSLGGLAGNEQFF. In DNA form, the CDR3 reads TGTGCCAGCAGCTTAGGAGGATTAGCGGGTAATGAGCAGTTCTTC. Variable domain in full (rest from reference TRBV7-9 and TRBJ2-1): DTGVSQNPRHKITKRGQNVTFRCDPISEHNRLYWYRQTLGQGPEFLTYFQNEAQLEKSRLLSDRFSAERPKGSFSTLEIQRTEQGDSAMYLCASSLGGLAGNEQFFGPGTRLTVL.

The genes are TRBV6-1 and TRBJ1-1, with TRBD1 matching 7 bases. V trimming: 9 bases; J trimming: 0 bases; junction bases outside the gene matches: 13. CDR1 and CDR2 from the germline V gene are MNHNS and SASEGT. This CDR3 has 16 residues. DNA for the CDR3: TGTGCCAGTAGGGAAACCCTGGGACAGCTGAACACTGAAGCTTTCTTT. Its translation is CASRETLGQLNTEAFF.

This clone was seen a few times. The V gene is TRBV11-3, the J gene TRBJ1-1, with D perhaps matching TRBD1 (5 bases). This CDR3 has 13 amino acids. Germline assignment: CDR1 SGHNT and CDR2 YENEEA. Trimming stripped 6 bases from V and 0 bases from J, with 8 bases between. The CDR3 is CASSQGMNTEAFF. The CDR3 coding sequence is TGTGCCAGCAGTCAGGGAATGAACACTGAAGCTTTCTTT.

The chain joins TRBV7-9 to TRBJ2-7; TRBD1 matches 9 bases. Looked up from germline, CDR1 is SEHNR and CDR2 is FQNEAQ (reference sequence). The CDR3 totals 13 residues. Trimming took 6 bases from V and 4 from J; bases not matched to a gene: 4. CDR3 in DNA: TGTGCCAGCAGAAGGGACAGGGAATACGAGCAGTACTTC. Its translation: CASRRDREYEQYF.

The genes are TRBV14 and TRBJ2-3; possibly TRBD2 for D (7 bases). The CDR3 is made up of 16 amino acids. Germline values: CDR1 SGHDN, CDR2 FVKESK. Trimming stripped 2 bases from V and 2 bases from J, with 14 bases between. This CDR3 reads CASSQRFGGPTDTQYF. CDR3 bases: TGTGCCAGCAGCCAACGTTTCGGGGGGCCCACAGATACGCAGTATTTT.

This chain uses TRBV2 with TRBJ2-1; 7 bases agree with TRBD2. The CDR3 loop spans 15 amino acids. V gave up 6 bases and J gave up 8 bases; unmatched junction bases: 13. The germline V gene has CDR1 SNHLY and CDR2 FYNNEI. CDR3 region: CASSSLADDGDEQFF. CDR3 sequence (DNA): TGTGCCAGCAGCTCGCTAGCGGATGATGGGGATGAGCAGTTCTTC. Variable domain in full (rest from reference TRBV2 and TRBJ2-1): EPEVTQTPSHQVTQMGQEVILRCVPISNHLYFYWYRQILGQKVEFLVSFYNNEISEKSEIFDDQFSVERPDGSNFTLKIRSTKLEDSAMYFCASSSLADDGDEQFFGPGTRLTVL.

The V gene is TRBV4-1, the J gene TRBJ1-2; D is undetermined. Germline CDR1 and CDR2: MGHRA and YSYEKL. The CDR3 consists of 15 residues. V was pared by 0 bases and J by 8 bases, with 16 bases between. The CDR3 here is CASSQDSGLWPGYTF. DNA of the CDR3: TGCGCCAGCAGCCAAGACTCAGGATTATGGCCCGGCTACACCTTC.

The chain employs TRBV30 and TRBJ2-1; 8 positions agree with TRBD2. The CDR3 extends over 16 amino acids. Germline trimming cut 2 bases from V and 7 bases from J; bases unmatched to any gene: 13. Per germline, CDR1 GTSNPN and CDR2 SVGIG (reference sequence). CDR3 amino acids: CAWSQSGSRRFNEQFF. CDR3 nucleotides: TGTGCCTGGAGTCAAAGCGGGAGTCGTCGATTTAATGAGCAGTTCTTC.

The V call is TRBV30, the J call TRBJ2-1; TRBD2 matches 11 bases. The V gene end was trimmed by 3 bases and the J gene end by 0 bases; junction bases not matched to a gene: 4. Germline V gene lookup returns CDR1 GTSNPN and CDR2 SVGIG (reference sequence). This CDR3 comprises 16 residues. This chain's CDR3 is CAWSRTSGPSYNEQFF. The CDR3, as DNA: TGTGCCTGGAGCCGGACTAGCGGGCCCTCCTACAATGAGCAGTTCTTC.

The J gene is TRBJ2-1, the V gene TRBV7-2; 8 positions agree with TRBD2. CDR3 size: 13 residues. Germline V CDR1 and CDR2: SGHTA, FQGNSA. V trimming: 11 bases; J trimming: 7 bases; junction bases outside the gene matches: 10. The CDR3 is CAGSGTSGNEQFF. DNA for the CDR3: TGTGCCGGATCCGGGACTAGTGGGAATGAGCAGTTCTTC.

Only one count was recorded for this clone. The chain links TRBV6-1 to TRBJ2-7; TRBD2 agrees at 9 bases. V lost 2 bases to trimming and J lost 3 bases; unmatched junction nucleotides: 11. Germline V gives CDR1 MNHNS, CDR2 SASEGT. The CDR3 totals 17 residues. The DNA for the CDR3 is TGTGCCAGCAGTGAAAGGGCTAGCGGGATGTCTGGCTACGAGCAGTACTTC. It yields the protein CASSERASGMSGYEQYF.